The rows below give T cell receptor beta chains drawn from one sample of a study of T cells in Graves' hyperthyroidism and ophthalmopathy. One entry per CDR3 protein results from TCRdb running MiXCR on the multiplex PCR reads. The sample lists roughly 500,000 distinct CDR3 sequences, approximately 24% seen once, with about 10% in the top ten. What was sequenced was blood. Receptor source: a woman aged 30 to 39 with Graves' ophthalmopathy. CDR3s leave out the opening cysteine and the closing phenylalanine or tryptophan.

V	J	CDR3
TRBV15	TRBJ2-7	AASSTGVVYEQY
TRBV9	TRBJ1-1	ASRPSGETEAF
TRBV7-6	TRBJ2-5	ASSSQWVRSYQETQY
TRBV13	TRBJ2-7	ASSLRDRVYEQY
TRBV28	TRBJ2-5	ASSFIRGQTVSQETQY
TRBV6-5	TRBJ1-5	ASSTGSNQPQH
TRBV20-1	TRBJ1-3	SARDHGRGNTIY
TRBV6-1	TRBJ2-2	ASTLLRGRGTGELF
TRBV7-7	TRBJ2-5	ASSLGDRDQETQY
TRBV5-5	TRBJ2-7	ASRSGLADYEQY
TRBV20-1	TRBJ1-5	SASHYSNQPQH
TRBV6-1	TRBJ1-6	ASSGTGDSSPLH
TRBV6-5	TRBJ2-5	ASSYSGTSGAKRETQY
TRBV5-1	TRBJ2-2	ASSLAGGRTNTGELF
TRBV24-1	TRBJ2-2	ATSDLLGGNTGELF
TRBV29-1	TRBJ1-1	SVVLGVTEAF
TRBV6-1	TRBJ1-1	ASTPSGVLGTEAF
TRBV15	TRBJ1-6	ATSRGPGDIWDNSPLH
TRBV12-3/TRBV12-4	TRBJ2-7	ASSLNGRGYEQY
TRBV12-3/TRBV12-4	TRBJ2-7	ASTRQGLQEQY
TRBV3-1	TRBJ2-7	ASSQRAGGPYEQY
TRBV6-5	TRBJ1-2	ASSTRQDYGYT
TRBV5-1	TRBJ1-1	ASSSGAVGGTEAF
TRBV28	TRBJ1-3	ASSLRPQNTIY
TRBV20-1	TRBJ2-5	SANDRGQETQY
TRBV4-1	TRBJ1-1	ASSQVPRRAGGRGTEAF
TRBV12-3/TRBV12-4	TRBJ2-7	ASSPGLVWYEQY
TRBV6-5	TRBJ2-7	ASSYSGQHSYEQY
TRBV6-7	TRBJ2-7	ASPDPARPYEQY
TRBV27	TRBJ1-1	ASSSISNTEAF
TRBV5-4	TRBJ2-7	ASSTGTSKTYEQY
TRBV3-1	TRBJ1-1	ASSRSPGQENTEAF
TRBV5-1	TRBJ2-4	ASSLGSWDIQY
TRBV12-3/TRBV12-4	TRBJ2-7	ASSTTGTGAYEQY
TRBV20-1	TRBJ2-5	SARALGAYQETQY
TRBV3-1	TRBJ1-2	ASSLGTGVFGGGYT
TRBV15	TRBJ2-3	ATSRDPGNADTQY
TRBV6-1	TRBJ1-5	ASSEYSGAHNQPQH
TRBV20-1	TRBJ2-5	SASRDLQETQY
TRBV27	TRBJ1-1	ASSFVGHFAEAF
TRBV28	TRBJ1-5	ASSPRAYNQPQH
TRBV6-2/TRBV6-3	TRBJ1-5	ASRDRQEQPQH
TRBV7-8	TRBJ1-3	ASSPRTDRNTIY